This T cell receptor (beta chain) was recorded in a study of blood T cell repertoires in COVID-19. Across the study: From the United States, Italy and Spain came samples of acute and convalescent COVID-19. Sources were T cells, B-cell-depleted T cells, or PBMCs; the material itself was cDNA or gDNA.

The CDR3 has 14 residues. In the study's own analysis: By means of reference gene primer amplification, nucleated cell counts were estimated. The repertoire was sequenced with immunoSEQ multiplex PCR; TCRdb's copy has only in-frame clones and lacks some. Clonal size and the V and J genes are those of that table, whereas D and trimming came from the DNA. The sample has around 190,000 clones; 70% to 85% are singletons. The chain uses TRBV21-1 and TRBJ2-7; TRBD1 reflects the table's D call only, with no check against the DNA. TRBV21-1 is flagged as a pseudogene. The source material was peripheral blood. The sequence was obtained from a human donor in a cohort sampled during active COVID-19. CDR3 bases: TGTGCCAGCAGCAACAGACAGGGATGGTACGAGCAGTACTTC. Translating it yields CASSNRQGWYEQYF.